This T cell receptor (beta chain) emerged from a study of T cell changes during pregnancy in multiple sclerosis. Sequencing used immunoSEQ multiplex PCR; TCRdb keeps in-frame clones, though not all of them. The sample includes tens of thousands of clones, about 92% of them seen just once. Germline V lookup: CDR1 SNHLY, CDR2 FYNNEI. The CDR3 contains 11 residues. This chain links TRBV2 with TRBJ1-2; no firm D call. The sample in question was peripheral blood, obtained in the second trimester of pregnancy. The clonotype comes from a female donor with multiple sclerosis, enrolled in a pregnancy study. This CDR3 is CAPVADYGYTF. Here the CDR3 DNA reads TGTGCTCCAGTGGCGGACTATGGCTACACCTTC.